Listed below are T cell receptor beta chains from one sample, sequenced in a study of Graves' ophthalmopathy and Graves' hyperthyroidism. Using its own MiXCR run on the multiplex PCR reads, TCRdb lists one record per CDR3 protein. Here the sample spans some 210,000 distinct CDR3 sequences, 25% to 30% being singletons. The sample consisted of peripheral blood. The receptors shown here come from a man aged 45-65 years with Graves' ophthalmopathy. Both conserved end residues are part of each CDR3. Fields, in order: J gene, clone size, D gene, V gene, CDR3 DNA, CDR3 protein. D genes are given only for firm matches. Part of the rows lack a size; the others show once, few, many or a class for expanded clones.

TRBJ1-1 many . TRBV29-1 TGCAGCGTTAAGGGGCGTTGGACTGAAGCTTTCTTT CSVKGRWTEAFF
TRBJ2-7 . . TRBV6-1 TGTGCCAGCAGCCTGAGGAGGGACGAGCAGTACTTC CASSLRRDEQYF
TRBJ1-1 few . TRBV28 TGTGCCAGCAGGGGTGCGATGAACACTGAAGCTTTCTTT CASRGAMNTEAFF
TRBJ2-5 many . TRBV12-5 TGTGCTAGTGGTTGGGGACAAACACCGGCCCAAGAGACCCAGTACTTC CASGWGQTPAQETQYF
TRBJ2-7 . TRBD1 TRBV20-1 TGCAGTGCTAAAGATGAGGGGACAGGGGTGTCCTACGAGCAGTACTTC CSAKDEGTGVSYEQYF
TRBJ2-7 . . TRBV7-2 TGTGCCAGCAGCGCCGGACAAATCCACGAGCAGTACTTC CASSAGQIHEQYF
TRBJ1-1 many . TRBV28 TGTGCCAGCAGTTTCCTGGGGGTGAACACTGAAGCTTTCTTT CASSFLGVNTEAFF
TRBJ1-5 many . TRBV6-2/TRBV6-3 TGTGCCAGCAGCTCAGGCCAGCCCCAGCATTTT CASSSGQPQHF
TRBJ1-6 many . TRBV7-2 TGTGCCAGCAGCTTACAGAGAAATAATTCACCCCTCCACTTT CASSLQRNNSPLHF
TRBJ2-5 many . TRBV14 TGTGCCAGCAGCCTGAAGACCCAGTACTTC CASSLKTQYF
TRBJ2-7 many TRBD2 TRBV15 TGTGCCACCAGCGGAGCGGGAGGGCCGACCGAGCAGTACTTC CATSGAGGPTEQYF
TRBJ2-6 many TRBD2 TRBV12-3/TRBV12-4 TGTGCCAGCAGTATTCGGGGGGGTGCCTCTGGGGCCAACGTCCTGACTTTC CASSIRGGASGANVLTF
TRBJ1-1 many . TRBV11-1 TGTGCCAGCAGCCCGTGGCAGGGAGACCGGAACACTGAAGCTTTCTTT CASSPWQGDRNTEAFF
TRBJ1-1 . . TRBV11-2 TGTGCCAGCAGTTTCGAAGGGGTCGGGACTGAAGCTTTCTTT CASSFEGVGTEAFF
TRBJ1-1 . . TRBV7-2 TGTGCCAGCAGCTTAGCGGGACACCTGAACACTGAAGCTTTCTTT CASSLAGHLNTEAFF
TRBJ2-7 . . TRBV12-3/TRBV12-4 TGTGCCAGCAGTCCACGGTCGACTGGCGGCCCCACCTACGAGCAGTACTTC CASSPRSTGGPTYEQYF
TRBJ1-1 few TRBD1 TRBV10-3 TGTGCCATCAGCCAGGACAGGGCGGACACTGAAGCTTTCTTT CAISQDRADTEAFF
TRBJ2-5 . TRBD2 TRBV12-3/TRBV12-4 TGTGCCAGCAGTATCACTAGCGGGAGGGAGACCCAGTACTTC CASSITSGRETQYF
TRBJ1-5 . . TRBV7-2 TGTGCCAGCAGCCCGGGACAACGATTCAATCAGCCCCAGCATTTT CASSPGQRFNQPQHF
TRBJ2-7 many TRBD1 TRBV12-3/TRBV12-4 TGTGCCAGCAGTTCAGGGGGCCGGCAGTACTTC CASSSGGRQYF
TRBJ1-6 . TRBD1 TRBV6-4 TGTGCCAGCAATACACCCGGACAGGGGAATTCACCCCTCCACTTT CASNTPGQGNSPLHF
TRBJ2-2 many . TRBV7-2 TGTGCCAGCAGCCAAGATTTTAACACCGGGGAGCTGTTTTTT CASSQDFNTGELFF
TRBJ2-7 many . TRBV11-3 TGTGCCAGCAGCCCTCTAGGGCCCTACGAGCAGTACTTC CASSPLGPYEQYF
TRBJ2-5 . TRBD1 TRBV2 TGTGCCAGCGGACAGGGTGCGATCGGTGGAGAGACCCAGTACTTC CASGQGAIGGETQYF
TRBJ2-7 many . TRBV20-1 TGCAGTGCTAGAAGCGCGGACCATTACTACGAGCAGTACTTC CSARSADHYYEQYF
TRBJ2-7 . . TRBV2 TGTGCCAGCAGTCGATCCTGGTTATCCTACGAGCAGTACTTC CASSRSWLSYEQYF
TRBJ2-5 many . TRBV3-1 TGTGCCGGACAGAGTCGAGGGATGGAGACCCAGTACTTC CAGQSRGMETQYF
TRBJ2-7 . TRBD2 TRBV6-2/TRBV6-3 TGTGCCAGCATTTACCCTACAGCGGGAACTCGGCTTACCTACGAGCAGTACTTC CASIYPTAGTRLTYEQYF
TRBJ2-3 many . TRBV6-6 TGTGCCACCGCTCGGGTGACGGTTGGTCAACCAGATACGCAGTATTTT CATARVTVGQPDTQYF
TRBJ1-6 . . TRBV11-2 TGTGCCAGCAGCCCGACTACCAATTCACCCCTCCACTTT CASSPTTNSPLHF
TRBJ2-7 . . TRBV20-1 TGCAGTGCTAGAGGGCGGGGAGGCGACGTTTACGAGCAGTACTTC CSARGRGGDVYEQYF
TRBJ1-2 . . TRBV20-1 TGCAGTGCCGAAGGTGCGGAGACCTACACGACCTATGGCTACACCTTC CSAEGAETYTTYGYTF
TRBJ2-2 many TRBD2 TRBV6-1 TGTGCCAGCAGTGAACTAGCGGGAGGGTCCGGGGAGCTGTTTTTT CASSELAGGSGELFF
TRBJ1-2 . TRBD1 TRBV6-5 TGTGCCAGCAGTTACCAGCCACCGGGACAGGGGCACGGCTACACCTTC CASSYQPPGQGHGYTF
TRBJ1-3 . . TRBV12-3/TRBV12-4 TGTGCCAGCAGTTTAGGGGCGATGGCAGGGCCTGGAAACACCATATATTTT CASSLGAMAGPGNTIYF